One sample yielded the 20 T cell receptor beta chains listed below, sequenced in a study of control samples from healthy donors and cancer patients. Generated by immunoSEQ multiplex PCR, the TCRdb table keeps only in-frame clones and is missing some. The sample holds roughly 69,000 clones; 83% are singletons and the top ten take 15% to 17%. Sequencing used blood. These TCRs come from a man in his 60s in good health.

This rearrangement joins TRBV7-9 to TRBJ2-4, with D maybe TRBD1 (5 bases). The CDR3 totals 13 residues. Trimming shortened V by 0 bases and J by 9 bases, and 9 bases separated the two germline ends. Per the germline V gene, CDR1 is SEHNR and CDR2 is FQNEAQ (reference sequence). The CDR3 sequence is CASSLAQGLIQYF. The CDR3 DNA sequence: TGTGCCAGCAGCTTAGCCCAGGGCCTCATTCAGTACTTC.

The V call is TRBV29-1, the J call TRBJ1-1; D is unclear. V lost 0 bases to trimming and J lost 1 base, with 9 bases between them. CDR1 and CDR2 (germline): SQVTM, ANQGSEA. CDR3 length equals 14 residues. Written as DNA, the CDR3 is TGCAGCGTTGAAGATCGGAGGGCGAACACTGAAGCTTTCTTT. This encodes CSVEDRRANTEAFF.

V usage is TRBV4-3 and J usage is TRBJ2-3; D is uncertain. V was clipped by 0 bases and J by 2 bases, with 9 bases between them. Germline V gene data show CDR1 as LGHNA and CDR2 as YSLEER. The CDR3 totals 15 residues. The chain's CDR3 is CASSQDPAFTDTQYF. The DNA for the CDR3 is TGCGCCAGCAGCCAAGATCCGGCTTTCACAGATACGCAGTATTTT.

The chain recombines TRBV10-3 with TRBJ2-7; D is perhaps TRBD1 (6 bases). The CDR3 runs 13 residues. CDR1 and CDR2 from the germline V gene are ENHRY and SYGVKD. V was shortened by 4 bases and J by 2 bases, with 9 bases between the two germline ends. Written as DNA, the CDR3 is TGTGCCATCAGTGTAGGGGACACCTACGAGCAGTACTTC. Residues: CAISVGDTYEQYF.

The chain links TRBV15 to TRBJ2-3, with D possibly TRBD2 on 6 matching bases. This CDR3 region has 15 residues. Germline CDR1 reads LNHNV; CDR2 reads YYDKDF (reference sequence). Trimming removed 4 bases from V and 6 bases from J, with 17 bases in between. The CDR3 nucleotides read TGTGCCACCAGCAAAGGAGGGAGTAAGGCTGATACGCAGTATTTT. Residues: CATSKGGSKADTQYF.

This chain uses TRBV7-9 with TRBJ1-4; D may be TRBD1 (6 bases). This CDR3 spans 18 amino acids. Trimming cost V 5 bases and J 0 bases, with 19 bases left between them. Germline values: CDR1 SEHNR, CDR2 FQNEAQ (reference sequence). CDR3 nucleotide sequence: TGTGCCAGCAGCCGTCGACAGGCTAGGGGTGCAACTAATGAAAAACTGTTTTTT. Its protein product is CASSRRQARGATNEKLFF.

As DNA, the CDR3 is TGCGCCAGCAGCCAAGGGTCGCAGGCCAAAAACATTCAGTACTTC. This sequence encodes CASSQGSQAKNIQYF. The chain links TRBV4-1 to TRBJ2-4, with D hard to call. From germline, CDR1 is MGHRA and CDR2 YSYEKL. The CDR3 loop spans 15 amino acids. With 1 base removed from V and 1 base from J, the gap between germline ends came to 8 bases.

V is TRBV13 and J is TRBJ2-5; TRBD2 aligns across 10 bases. The end of the DNA is better explained by TRBJ2-7, so the J call may be wrong. CDR1 and CDR2 from the germline V gene are PRHDT and FYEKMQ (reference sequence). The CDR3 has 17 amino acids. CDR3 bases: TGTGCCAGCAGCCTTGGACTAGCGGTGGGTCCGTCCTACGAGCAGTACTTC. Translating it yields CASSLGLAVGPSYEQYF.

The gene calls are TRBV18 and TRBJ2-5; TRBD2 might be the D (5 bases). V dropped 0 bases and J dropped 4 bases, with 12 bases sitting between them. Germline CDR1 reads KGHSH; CDR2 reads LQKENI. This CDR3 comprises 15 residues. CDR3 sequence reads: CASSPPSGSAETQYF. CDR3 nucleotide sequence: TGTGCCAGCTCACCACCGTCGGGATCCGCAGAGACCCAGTACTTC.

This chain connects TRBV7-2 to TRBJ2-7; D ambiguous. V was clipped by 5 bases and J by 7 bases, with 15 bases between them. The germline V gene encodes CDR1 SGHTA and CDR2 FQGNSA. The CDR3 totals 13 residues. The CDR3 sequence is CASSPSRSGEQYF. The DNA for the CDR3 is TGTGCCAGCAGCCCGTCCAGGAGTGGGGAGCAGTACTTC.

The chain couples TRBV4-2 to TRBJ2-3; the match to TRBD2 covers 7 bases. The CDR3 is made up of 16 amino acids. The ends lost 0 bases at V and 7 bases at J; junction bases unmatched: 10. Per germline, CDR1 LGHNA and CDR2 YNFKEQ. As DNA, the CDR3 is TGTGCCAGCAGCCAAGATAAATACAGCGGGGTTAATACGCAGTATTTT. It encodes CASSQDKYSGVNTQYF.

This sequence joins TRBV29-1 and TRBJ1-1; D is possibly TRBD1 (5 bases). Germline V gives CDR1 SQVTM, CDR2 ANQGSEA. Trimming removed 4 bases from V and 0 bases from J, with 9 bases in between. The CDR3 runs to 13 residues. CDR3 bases: TGCAGCGTTGTGGGGGGGATGAACACTGAAGCTTTCTTT. It yields the protein CSVVGGMNTEAFF.

This chain links TRBV7-9 with TRBJ1-1; D not resolved. The CDR3 length is 13 residues. Trimming removed 0 bases at V and 7 bases at J, with 9 bases between. Germline V gene sequence: CDR1 SEHNR, CDR2 FQNEAQ (reference sequence). The CDR3 nucleotides read TGTGCCAGCAGCTTAGCGGGTGGCCATGAAGCTTTCTTT. The encoded protein is CASSLAGGHEAFF.

The chain joins TRBV7-2 to TRBJ1-5, with no clear D. Germline V gene lookup returns CDR1 SGHTA and CDR2 FQGNSA. Trimming removed 3 bases at V and 0 bases at J, with 3 bases between. This CDR3 has 13 residues. The CDR3 DNA reads as TGTGCCAGCAGCTTCGATAGCAATCAGCCCCAGCATTTT. Amino acids: CASSFDSNQPQHF.

This chain joins TRBV28 and TRBJ2-1; TRBD2 matches at 10 bases. Germline CDR1 and CDR2: MDHEN and SYDVKM. V shed 7 bases, J shed 7 bases, and the junction held 10 bases outside the gene matches. The CDR3 length is 15 residues. In DNA, the CDR3 is TGTGCCAGCACCCATATGGGTAGCGGGAGGAATGAGCAGTTCTTC. It is translated as CASTHMGSGRNEQFF.

This rearrangement joins TRBV6-1 to TRBJ2-3; 7 positions match TRBD2. This CDR3 is 16 amino acids long. With V trimmed by 1 base and J by 2 bases, 6 bases remained unmatched. CDR1 and CDR2 (germline): MNHNS, SASEGT. DNA of the CDR3: TGTGCCAGCAGTGAAGTTGCGGGAGCTTACACAGATACGCAGTATTTT. Its protein product is CASSEVAGAYTDTQYF.

The chain recombines TRBV28 with TRBJ1-2; 10 nucleotides align to TRBD1. With V trimmed by 6 bases and J by 5 bases, 6 bases remained unmatched. CDR1 and CDR2 from the germline V gene are MDHEN and SYDVKM. CDR3 length: 14 residues. The CDR3, as DNA: TGTGCCAGCAGCAAGACAGGGGGCGGGTATGGCTACACCTTC. Translation gives CASSKTGGGYGYTF.

The chain joins TRBV7-8 to TRBJ2-3; no clear D. The CDR3 is made up of 14 amino acids. Germline CDR1 and CDR2: SGHVS and FQNEAQ. Deletions cut 1 base from V and 6 bases from J, with 11 bases between. CDR3: CASSLEGPEDTQYF. DNA for the CDR3: TGTGCCAGCAGCTTAGAGGGCCCAGAGGATACGCAGTATTTT.

The V and J genes are TRBV27 and TRBJ2-1; 13 nucleotides agree with TRBD2. The CDR3 has 16 residues. J lost 5 bases, V lost 5 bases, and 6 bases had no gene match. Germline V lookup: CDR1 MNHEY, CDR2 SMNVEV (reference sequence). The CDR3 DNA reads as TGTGCCAGCAGTCGAAGACTAGCGGGAGGACACAATGAGCAGTTCTTC. It yields the protein CASSRRLAGGHNEQFF.

The rearrangement joins TRBV28 to TRBJ1-2; D call uncertain. V dropped 7 bases and J dropped 4 bases, with 10 bases sitting between them. Germline CDR1 MDHEN, CDR2 SYDVKM. This CDR3 region has 12 residues. CDR3: CASNPKGYGYTF. The CDR3 DNA is TGTGCCAGCAATCCCAAGGGCTATGGCTACACCTTC.